The 30 T cell receptor beta chains listed next were all sequenced from one sample in a study of OX40 agonist ivuxolimab in advanced cancers. Sequenced by immunoSEQ multiplex PCR; TCRdb stores in-frame clones only, minus some. The data hold about 67,000 clones, with approximately 81% observed a single time. The sample was CD4+ or CD8+ T cells sorted from blood, taken in a trial of the OX40 agonist ivuxolimab. The receptors derive from an adult with an advanced solid tumor such as melanoma, head and neck, liver or kidney cancer.

This chain joins TRBV5-1 and TRBJ2-5; TRBD1 is a possible D gene (6 bases). The J call may be incorrect, as the DNA end agrees better with TRBJ2-7. CDR1 and CDR2 from the germline V gene are SGHRS and YFSETQ. The CDR3 spans 14 residues. CDR3 in amino acids: CASSFEGEDYEQYF. CDR3 in DNA: TGCGCCAGCAGCTTCGAGGGGGAAGACTACGAGCAGTACTTC.

The genes are TRBV10-3 and TRBJ2-1; D is undetermined. Per the germline V gene, CDR1 is ENHRY and CDR2 is SYGVKD. The CDR3 has 14 amino acids. The V end lost 0 bases, the J end lost 6 bases, and 9 bases lay between the germline ends. This chain's CDR3 is CAISESRTINEQFF. For the CDR3, the DNA is TGTGCCATCAGTGAGTCTAGAACTATCAATGAGCAGTTCTTC.

The gene calls are TRBV30 and TRBJ1-1; 12 positions match TRBD1. V lost 0 bases to trimming and J lost 11 bases; unmatched junction nucleotides: 13. The CDR3 runs to 16 residues. Germline CDR1 reads GTSNPN; CDR2 reads SVGIG (reference sequence). The CDR3 DNA is TGTGCCTGGAGTGTCTGGGGACAGGGGGCTGATTTTACGGCTTTCTTT. Translation gives CAWSVWGQGADFTAFF. Using reference TRBV30 and TRBJ1-1 for the parts outside the CDR3, the full variable domain is SQTIHQWPATLVQPVGSPLSLECTVEGTSNPNLYWYRQAAGRGLQLLFYSVGIGQISSEVPQNLSASRPQDRQFILSSKKLLLSDSGFYLCAWSVWGQGADFTAFFGQGTRLTVV.

Notes on this clone: Other DNA sequences in this specimen translate into the identical CDR3. V and J are TRBV6-4 and TRBJ1-6, with D hard to call. Germline CDR1 MRHNA, CDR2 SNTAGT. Trimming removed 2 bases from V and 3 bases from J, with 2 bases in between. CDR3 length: 13 amino acids. The CDR3 DNA is TGTGCCAGCAGTGACAGCTATAATTCACCCCTCCACTTT. Translated: CASSDSYNSPLHF.

CDR3 loop: CASSPVAGRARETQYF. In DNA, the CDR3 is TGTGCCAGCAGCCCCGTAGCCGGGAGGGCCCGGGAGACCCAGTACTTC. V is TRBV7-3 and J is TRBJ2-5; 8 bases map to TRBD2. Germline assignment: CDR1 SGHTA and CDR2 FQGTGA. V was pared by 5 bases and J by 5 bases, with 13 bases of the junction left unmatched. The CDR3 runs 16 residues.

This chain joins TRBV7-8 and TRBJ2-3, with 8 bases that match TRBD2. This CDR3 is 15 amino acids long. Germline-derived CDR1 and CDR2 are SGHVS and FQNEAQ. Trimming removed 4 bases from V and 4 bases from J; junction bases left unmatched: 7. CDR3 amino acids: CASSSQKTSADTQYF. The CDR3 region has the DNA TGTGCCAGCAGCTCCCAGAAGACTAGCGCAGATACGCAGTATTTT. The full variable domain, in which reference TRBV7-8 and TRBJ2-3 provide the parts outside the CDR3, is GAGVSQSPRYKVAKRGQDVALRCDPISGHVSLFWYQQALGQGPEFLTYFQNEAQLDKSGLPSDRFFAERPEGSVSTLKIQRTQQEDSAVYLCASSSQKTSADTQYFGPGTRLTVL.

This chain connects TRBV29-1 to TRBJ2-3; 10 positions agree with TRBD2. Losses at the gene ends were 0 bases for V and 4 bases for J; bases not matched to a gene: 7. The V gene's germline CDR1 is SQVTM and CDR2 ANQGSEA. This CDR3 region has 16 residues. DNA of the CDR3: TGCAGCGTTGAAGATCCTAGCGGGGGAGGGGCAGATACGCAGTATTTT. This sequence encodes CSVEDPSGGGADTQYF.

This chain links TRBV27 with TRBJ1-4; 10 bases fit TRBD1. The germline V gene has CDR1 MNHEY and CDR2 SMNVEV (reference sequence). V dropped 4 bases and J dropped 10; count of bases not matched to a gene: 6. The CDR3 totals 14 residues. CDR3 in DNA: TGTGCCAGCAGTTCCGGGACAGGGGAAGGAAAACTGTTTTTT. Residues: CASSSGTGEGKLFF.

The chain combines TRBV28 with TRBJ1-2; D might be TRBD1 (5 bases). V was pared by 10 bases and J by 0 bases, with 15 bases between. From germline, CDR1 is MDHEN and CDR2 SYDVKM. This CDR3 comprises 14 residues. For the CDR3, the DNA is TGTGCCACTCGGGCAGGGTCCGCTAACTATGGCTACACCTTC. It specifies CATRAGSANYGYTF.

This chain joins TRBV5-1 and TRBJ1-2; 8 bases are shared with TRBD1. The CDR3 runs 13 residues. Per the germline V gene, CDR1 is SGHRS and CDR2 is YFSETQ. The V segment lost 4 bases and the J segment 5 bases; nucleotides outside the gene matches: 4. CDR3 loop: CASSPGTGYGYTF. DNA for the CDR3: TGCGCCAGCAGCCCTGGGACAGGTTATGGCTACACCTTC.

This clone was observed once. V gene TRBV7-9 combines with J gene TRBJ2-7; 10 nucleotides agree with TRBD1. V lost 4 bases and J lost 1; bases outside the gene matches: 7. Germline CDR1 and CDR2: SEHNR and FQNEAQ (reference sequence). The length of the CDR3 is 16 residues. The CDR3, as DNA: TGTGCCAGCAGCTCGACTCCGGGACAGGGGTCCTACGAGCAGTACTTC. Translated, it gives CASSSTPGQGSYEQYF.

In the case of this clone: The junction shows a germline mismatch at one end, possibly a read error. The chain combines TRBV19 with TRBJ1-4; 9 bases are a match to TRBD1. Per the germline V gene, CDR1 is LNHDA and CDR2 is SQIVND (reference sequence). The CDR3 covers 14 residues. CDR3 in DNA: TGTGCCACCTACCCGGGACAGGGTAAGGAAAAACCGTTTTTT. Translated: CATYPGQGKEKPFF. Using reference TRBV19 and TRBJ1-4 for the parts outside the CDR3, the full variable domain is DGGITQSPKYLFRKEGQNVTLSCEQNLNHDAMYWYRQDPGQGLRLIYYSQIVNDFQKGDIAEGYSVSREKKESFPLTVTSAQKNPTAFYLCATYPGQGKEKPFFGSGTQLSVL.

The chain combines TRBV30 with TRBJ2-7; 12 bases agree with TRBD1. The V and J ends lost 2 bases and 7 bases, in that order; junction bases with no gene match: 6. In germline, CDR1 is GTSNPN, CDR2 SVGIG (reference sequence). The CDR3 loop spans 14 amino acids. CDR3 region: CAWSFRDRGREQYF. The CDR3 DNA is TGTGCCTGGAGTTTCCGGGACAGGGGGCGAGAGCAGTACTTC. Using reference TRBV30 and TRBJ2-7 for the parts outside the CDR3, the full variable domain is SQTIHQWPATLVQPVGSPLSLECTVEGTSNPNLYWYRQAAGRGLQLLFYSVGIGQISSEVPQNLSASRPQDRQFILSSKKLLLSDSGFYLCAWSFRDRGREQYFGPGTRLTVT.

The rearrangement uses TRBV5-1 and TRBJ2-1, with a tentative D call TRBD1 (6 bases). Between the trimmed V and J ends, which lost 0 bases and 5 bases, there was a span of 12 bases. The CDR3 extends over 15 amino acids. The germline CDR1 and CDR2 sequences are SGHRS and YFSETQ. The CDR3 loop reads CASSLDGGNNNEQFF. The CDR3 DNA sequence: TGCGCCAGCAGCTTGGATGGGGGCAACAACAATGAGCAGTTCTTC. Supplemented by reference TRBV5-1 and TRBJ2-1, the full variable domain reads KAGVTQTPRYLIKTRGQQVTLSCSPISGHRSVSWYQQTPGQGLQFLFEYFSETQRNKGNFPGRFSGRQFSNSRSEMNVSTLELGDSALYLCASSLDGGNNNEQFFGPGTRLTVL.

This clone was detected only once. This chain uses TRBV6-4 with TRBJ2-1; D not resolved. V shed 0 bases and J shed 11 bases, with 8 bases lying between them. Germline V gene data show CDR1 as MRHNA and CDR2 as SNTAGT. The CDR3 extends over 12 amino acids. The DNA for the CDR3 is TGTGCCAGCAGTGACTCCGCGTTACAGCAGTTCTTC. It is translated as CASSDSALQQFF.

V usage is TRBV13 and J usage is TRBJ2-1; 7 positions agree with TRBD1. Germline lookup yields CDR1 PRHDT and CDR2 FYEKMQ (reference sequence). The CDR3 length is 16 residues. V lost 2 bases to trimming and J lost 9 bases; unmatched junction nucleotides: 13. CDR3 protein: CASSLSMGQRWIEQFF. Here the CDR3 DNA reads TGTGCCAGCAGCTTATCTATGGGACAGAGGTGGATTGAGCAGTTCTTC. The variable domain in full, with the rest retrieved from reference TRBV13 and TRBJ2-1, is AAGVIQSPRHLIKEKRETATLKCYPIPRHDTVYWYQQGPGQDPQFLISFYEKMQSDKGSIPDRFSAQQFSDYHSELNMSSLELGDSALYFCASSLSMGQRWIEQFFGPGTRLTVL.

This chain uses TRBV2 with TRBJ1-5; no clear D. The CDR3 extends over 14 amino acids. The germline V gene has CDR1 SNHLY and CDR2 FYNNEI. V dropped 3 bases and J dropped 3 bases, with 9 bases sitting between them. In DNA, the CDR3 is TGTGCCAGCAGTGAGGAAAGGGTCAATCAGCCCCAGCATTTT. Residues: CASSEERVNQPQHF.

The V and J genes are TRBV11-2 and TRBJ2-2, with TRBD2 matching over 13 bases. The trim removed 4 bases at V and 1 base at J, leaving 3 bases unmatched. The CDR3 runs 17 residues. CDR1 and CDR2 (germline): SGHAT, FQNNGV. CDR3: CASSSRTSGRNTGELFF. The CDR3 region has the DNA TGTGCCAGCAGCTCCCGGACTAGCGGGAGGAACACCGGGGAGCTGTTTTTT.

This clone was counted once. DNA for the CDR3: TGTGCCAGCAGCCCGTCTAGCGATGAGCAGTTCTTC. Encoded protein: CASSPSSDEQFF. The chain recombines TRBV7-9 with TRBJ2-1; maybe TRBD2 (6 bases). The CDR3 has 12 amino acids. Per the germline V gene, CDR1 is SEHNR and CDR2 is FQNEAQ (reference sequence). V dropped 5 bases and J dropped 8 bases, with 10 bases sitting between them. The whole variable domain, filled in from reference TRBV7-9 and TRBJ2-1, reads DTGVSQNPRHKITKRGQNVTFRCDPISEHNRLYWYRQTLGQGPEFLTYFQNEAQLEKSRLLSDRFSAERPKGSFSTLEIQRTEQGDSAMYLCASSPSSDEQFFGPGTRLTVL.

The V gene is TRBV6-5, the J gene TRBJ2-1, with D possibly TRBD1 on 6 matching bases. This CDR3 has 15 residues. Germline loops: CDR1 MNHEY, CDR2 SVGAGI. Deletions cut 0 bases from V and 3 bases from J, with 9 bases between. This CDR3 is CASSYSSGVYNEQFF. CDR3 in DNA: TGTGCCAGCAGTTACTCCTCAGGGGTCTACAATGAGCAGTTCTTC.

J is TRBJ2-5 and V is TRBV5-6; D is perhaps TRBD2 (5 bases). CDR1 is SGHDT, CDR2 YYEEEE, per germline. The CDR3 runs 15 residues. Trimming left V 6 bases short and J 3 bases short, with 18 bases between. The CDR3 region is CASTFLASSKETQYF. CDR3 nucleotides: TGTGCCAGCACCTTTTTGGCTAGCTCAAAAGAGACCCAGTACTTC. Variable domain in full (rest from reference TRBV5-6 and TRBJ2-5): DAGVTQSPTHLIKTRGQQVTLRCSPKSGHDTVSWYQQALGQGPQFIFQYYEEEERQRGNFPDRFSGHQFPNYSSELNVNALLLGDSALYLCASTFLASSKETQYFGPGTRLLVL.

This chain links TRBV15 with TRBJ1-2; maybe TRBD1 (6 bases). The CDR3 runs to 13 residues. Deletions cut 2 bases from V and 8 bases from J, with 12 bases between. In germline, CDR1 is LNHNV, CDR2 YYDKDF (reference sequence). This CDR3 reads CATSRRTDRGYTF. CDR3 sequence (DNA): TGTGCCACCAGCAGAAGGACAGATCGGGGCTACACCTTC.

This chain links TRBV5-1 with TRBJ1-1; D is unclear. Germline V lookup: CDR1 SGHRS, CDR2 YFSETQ. This CDR3 has 13 residues. The V end lost 0 bases, the J end lost 0 bases, and 3 bases lay between the germline ends. In nucleotides, the CDR3 is TGCGCCAGCAGCTTGGAGATGAACACTGAAGCTTTCTTT. It specifies CASSLEMNTEAFF.

V and J are TRBV28 and TRBJ2-5, with D possibly being TRBD2 (6 bases). Germline V gene sequence: CDR1 MDHEN, CDR2 SYDVKM. Trimming shortened V by 11 bases and J by 6 bases, and 19 bases separated the two germline ends. The CDR3 runs 13 residues. As DNA, the CDR3 is TGTGCCTGGTCGGCGGGAAGTGTAAAGACCCAGTACTTC. Its translation is CAWSAGSVKTQYF.

V and J are TRBV6-5 and TRBJ2-1; 7 bases agree with TRBD2. The CDR3 consists of 15 residues. Germline loops: CDR1 MNHEY, CDR2 SVGAGI. The V and J ends lost 4 bases and 3 bases, in that order; junction bases with no gene match: 6. CDR3 coding DNA: TGTGCCAGCAGTTCACGACTAGCCGACTACAATGAGCAGTTCTTC. Encoded protein: CASSSRLADYNEQFF.

This chain joins TRBV12-2 and TRBJ1-1; the DNA was not used to check the table's D call, TRBD1. TRBV12-2 is deemed a pseudogene. This CDR3 is built from 16 residues. For the CDR3, the DNA is TGTGCAAGTCGCTCCCTCAGGGGGATCGGAAACACTGAAGCTTTCTTT. Its protein is CASRSLRGIGNTEAFF.

The genes are TRBV11-2 and TRBJ2-7; D may be TRBD1 or TRBD2 (6 bases each). The germline V and J ends were trimmed by 1 base and 7 bases, with 8 bases remaining between them. This CDR3 is built from 12 residues. Germline CDR1 and CDR2: SGHAT and FQNNGV. The CDR3 loop is CASSLGRGEQYF. In DNA, the CDR3 is TGTGCCAGCAGCTTAGGGAGGGGGGAGCAGTACTTC.

The V call is TRBV11-2, the J call TRBJ1-5; D gene uncertain. CDR1 and CDR2 (germline): SGHAT, FQNNGV. V shed 0 bases and J shed 3 bases, with 3 bases lying between them. The CDR3 runs to 13 residues. The CDR3 DNA reads as TGTGCCAGCAGCTTAGATTTCAATCAGCCCCAGCATTTT. Translated, it gives CASSLDFNQPQHF.

This clone appeared a single time. The CDR3 region has the DNA TGTGCCAGTCAATTCACGGGGACAGATACGCAGTATTTT. Amino acids: CASQFTGTDTQYF. The chain combines TRBV7-9 with TRBJ2-3; D possibly corresponds to TRBD2 (5 bases). The length of the CDR3 is 13 residues. The ends were cut back, 9 bases at V and 3 bases at J, with 13 bases in the middle. The germline V gene has CDR1 SEHNR and CDR2 FQNEAQ (reference sequence).

The count of this clone is one. Here the CDR3 DNA reads TGTGCCAGTAGGGTAACAGGGGGCATCGCAGATACGCAGTATTTT. It is translated as CASRVTGGIADTQYF. This chain links TRBV19 with TRBJ2-3; 9 bases map to TRBD1. Unmatched junction bases numbered 8, after V lost 6 bases and J lost 4 bases. The V gene's germline CDR1 is LNHDA and CDR2 SQIVND (reference sequence). There are 15 residues in the CDR3.